This T cell receptor beta chain was captured in a study of T cells after yellow fever vaccination (dated by TCRdb to the late 2010s). A note on the overall study: The SMART-Seq v4 Ultra Low Input RNA kit was used to prepare libraries from fractions with low cell numbers. To track T-cell clones before and after primary and booster YFV17D yellow fever vaccination, bulk TCR alpha and beta repertoires were sequenced longitudinally. Two healthy male donors, one aged 18 to 29 and one aged 30 to 40 years, made up the cohort. Bulk PBMC replicates and cell subsets were isolated from blood drawn at multiple timepoints before and after both primary and secondary immunization. Overall study results and their limits: After the booster, most of the clones that had expanded following primary vaccination were detected again (around 97% of CD4 and roughly 90% of CD8), which suggests that memory was broadly maintained. FACS-sorted repertoires could contain abundant contaminating clonotypes from the bulk population, so computational filtering was required. Only two donors were included in the study, so the extent to which the findings can be generalized is limited. A small share of clonotypes occurred in both CD4 and CD8 compartments, likely arising from convergent recombination. The secondary T-cell response was weaker than the primary response but faster, peaking on day 5 instead of day 15.

The germline V gene encodes CDR1 SGHRS and CDR2 YFSETQ. For this chain, trimming is 5 bases at the V end and 6 bases at the J end, and the number of junction bases without a gene match is 13. From its cysteine to its phenylalanine, the CDR3 spans 16 amino acids. The kept DNA is CDR3 alone, 48 bases in frame from the first base. This clonotype occurred many times. The antigen it recognizes is unknown. Base quality data are lacking; no much larger clone is found one base away. The treatment or condition label here, explained by the study, means: live attenuated yellow fever vaccine strain. At each blood-draw timepoint, two biological replicates of bulk PBMCs were obtained. A standard Ficoll-Paque protocol was used to isolate PBMCs from peripheral blood. TriZol was used to extract RNA from bulk PBMCs, from CD4 and CD8 fractions, and from dextramer-positive and dextramer-negative fractions. TCR cDNA was synthesized by 5'RACE template switching, which introduced a universal primer site and unique molecular identifiers. cDNA synthesis was primed from both the TCR alpha and TCR beta constant segments. Library amplification used two PCR steps, and the second PCR step added sample barcodes and sequencing adapters. Sequencing of libraries was done on Illumina HiSeq 2500 (2x100 bp) or NovaSeq (2x150 bp). Turning to the authors' computational methods: MIGEC was used to demultiplex reads and collapse the reads into UMI consensus sequences, and MiXCR was used for V(D)J alignment. Clonotypes responding to the vaccine were identified with edgeR on replicate PBMC samples, with the criteria of FDR below 0.01 and a log2 fold change above 5 up to day 15. Each bulk clonotype was labeled CD4 or CD8 based on which sequenced repertoire, CD4 or CD8, contained the clonotype at higher abundance. In TCRdb, the public reads were trimmed at Q25 with fastp and aligned with MiXCR, with productive beta chains retained. A single entry per CDR3 protein holds the most common genes and DNA from its merged rows. What appears here as the V and J calls and clone size reflects TCRdb's work, not the paper's. The sample records a few hundred thousand distinct CDR3 sequences, roughly 11% of which are singletons. The ten largest clones take up around 18% of the sample.

This sample comprised PBMCs, obtained on the day of the first yellow fever vaccination. The origin of this receptor is a man younger than 35 who received the YFV17D yellow fever vaccine. Rearrangement joined TRBV5-1 to TRBJ1-5, with 8 bases in between that match TRBD1. The DNA reads as follows: TGCGCCAGCAGTCCTACCTCAGGGGGCGGGGGTCAGCCCCAGCATTTT. Its amino acids are CASSPTSGGGGQPQHF.